The 28 T cell receptor beta chains below were found in one sample sequenced in a study of T cell changes during pregnancy in multiple sclerosis. Profiled with immunoSEQ multiplex PCR; TCRdb holds only in-frame clones, not every one. The table shows around 45,000 clones, with roughly nine tenths occurring only once. This material consisted of CD8+ T cells from peripheral blood mononuclear cells, taken in the second trimester of pregnancy. The receptors were sampled from a female donor with multiple sclerosis, enrolled in a pregnancy study.

This rearrangement joins TRBV11-2 to TRBJ2-7; possible D gene TRBD2, 6 bases. V was shortened by 6 bases and J by 4 bases, with 13 bases between the two germline ends. The CDR3 length is 13 residues. Germline CDR1 is SGHAT and CDR2 is FQNNGV. CDR3 residues: CASSKERVYEQYF. In DNA form, the CDR3 reads TGTGCCAGCAGTAAAGAGCGGGTTTACGAGCAGTACTTC.

The chain has TRBV19 and TRBJ2-2; no clear D gene. Trimming shortened V by 2 bases and J by 3 bases, and 10 bases separated the two germline ends. CDR1 and CDR2 (germline): LNHDA, SQIVND (reference sequence). The CDR3 length is 15 residues. This CDR3 reads CASSIRGEYTGELFF. The CDR3 nucleotides read TGTGCCAGTAGTATAAGAGGAGAGTACACCGGGGAGCTGTTTTTT.

This chain links TRBV5-1 with TRBJ2-7; 7 bases map to TRBD1. The V gene's germline CDR1 is SGHRS and CDR2 YFSETQ. Trimming cost V 1 base and J 4 bases; bases outside gene matches: 8. This CDR3 is built from 15 residues. In DNA form, the CDR3 reads TGCGCCAGCAGCTTGTCACAGGGGTTACGGTACGAGCAGTACTTC. Its translation: CASSLSQGLRYEQYF.

This sequence joins TRBV11-2 and TRBJ2-1; D is undetermined. The CDR3 runs 13 residues. The V end was cut by 3 bases, the J end by 6 bases, with 9 bases between. Germline lookup yields CDR1 SGHAT and CDR2 FQNNGV. The chain's CDR3 is CASSFRLSNEQFF. CDR3 bases: TGTGCCAGCAGCTTCCGCCTAAGCAATGAGCAGTTCTTC.

This clone was seen just once. The J gene is TRBJ2-3, the V gene TRBV7-9; D uncertain. Germline V CDR1 and CDR2: SEHNR, FQNEAQ (reference sequence). With 3 bases removed from V and 7 bases from J, the gap between germline ends came to 8 bases. The CDR3 length is 12 residues. CDR3 region: CASSFEAYTQYF. CDR3 sequence (DNA): TGTGCCAGCAGCTTCGAGGCGTATACGCAGTATTTT.

V and J are TRBV9 and TRBJ2-1, with 9 positions matching TRBD2. Germline V gene sequence: CDR1 SGDLS, CDR2 YYNGEE. The CDR3 has 14 residues. V was clipped by 2 bases and J by 7 bases; unmatched bases: 4. CDR3 sequence: CASSVGLAMNEQFF. The CDR3 nucleotides are TGTGCCAGCAGCGTTGGACTAGCGATGAATGAGCAGTTCTTC.

This chain joins TRBV6-1 and TRBJ2-1; weak D call: TRBD1 (5 bases). V lost 4 bases and J lost 6, with 22 bases in between. Looked up from germline, CDR1 is MNHNS and CDR2 is SASEGT. The CDR3 loop spans 17 amino acids. CDR3 bases: TGTGCCAGCAGTGTCGCTAGGACACTGATCGGTGGCAATGAGCAGTTCTTC. Its protein is CASSVARTLIGGNEQFF.

The CDR3 spells CASSQDRIATDTQYF. CDR3 coding DNA: TGTGCCAGCAGCCAAGATAGGATAGCTACAGATACGCAGTATTTT. This chain connects TRBV14 to TRBJ2-3; D not certain. Per germline, CDR1 SGHDN and CDR2 FVKESK. This CDR3 spans 15 amino acids. Trimming took 0 bases from V and 3 from J, leaving 10 bases between them.

The rearrangement joins TRBV19 to TRBJ2-7, with D hard to call. There are 15 residues in the CDR3. V lost 5 bases and J 0 bases, leaving 14 bases between the germline ends. Germline-derived CDR1 and CDR2 are LNHDA and SQIVND (reference sequence). CDR3 sequence: CASSAAGQASYEQYF. DNA of the CDR3: TGTGCCAGTAGTGCTGCTGGGCAGGCCTCCTACGAGCAGTACTTC.

This clone was seen once. V usage is TRBV4-1 and J usage is TRBJ2-7; tentatively, D is TRBD2 (6 bases). V lost 0 bases and J 3 bases, leaving 18 bases between the germline ends. Germline V gene lookup returns CDR1 MGHRA and CDR2 YSYEKL. CDR3 length: 17 amino acids. In nucleotides, the CDR3 is TGCGCCAGCAGCCAAGATCAGTGGCTAGCGCCACACTACGAGCAGTACTTC. It encodes CASSQDQWLAPHYEQYF.

The CDR3 DNA is TGTGCCATCAGTGAGTCACTAGGGTCTTACTATGGCTACACCTTC. Translated, it gives CAISESLGSYYGYTF. The chain employs TRBV10-3 and TRBJ1-2; no clear D gene. Germline V gene data show CDR1 as ENHRY and CDR2 as SYGVKD. The CDR3 is made up of 15 amino acids. V lost 0 bases and J lost 3, with 11 bases in between.

V gene TRBV13 combines with J gene TRBJ2-5; 11 positions match TRBD2. The germline gives CDR1 PRHDT, CDR2 FYEKMQ (reference sequence). The CDR3 runs to 16 residues. The junction had 2 bases not matched to a gene; V was cut back by 2 bases and J by 0 bases. The CDR3 here is CASSLIAGGYQETQYF. The CDR3 region has the DNA TGTGCCAGCAGCTTAATAGCGGGGGGGTACCAAGAGACCCAGTACTTC.

The CDR3 bases are TGTGCCAGCAGCCAAGGACTAGCGGGTCAAGAGACCCAGTACTTC. It yields the protein CASSQGLAGQETQYF. This chain joins TRBV9 and TRBJ2-5; 11 bases align to TRBD2. V lost 4 bases, J lost 2 bases, and 4 bases stayed unmatched. The CDR3 extends over 15 amino acids. CDR1 and CDR2 from the germline V gene are SGDLS and YYNGEE.

V is TRBV29-1 and J is TRBJ2-1; D unclear. The CDR3 length is 11 residues. Trimming cost V 3 bases and J 10 bases, with 10 bases left between them. The germline V gene encodes CDR1 SQVTM and CDR2 ANQGSEA. The CDR3 DNA reads as TGCAGCGTTGATATGGTGGGCGAGCAGTTCTTC. It is translated as CSVDMVGEQFF.

This chain joins TRBV6-6 and TRBJ2-7, with TRBD2 as a possible D gene (6 bases). The CDR3 loop spans 16 amino acids. Trimming took off 5 bases at V and 0 bases at J, with 17 bases between the two ends. From germline, CDR1 is MNHNY and CDR2 SVGAGI (reference sequence). The CDR3 DNA is TGTGCCAGCAGTACGGGACTCCTAGCCAGCTCCTACGAGCAGTACTTC. The encoded protein is CASSTGLLASSYEQYF.

This clone was picked up one time. The chain recombines TRBV29-1 with TRBJ1-2; 9 bases map to TRBD1. CDR1 is SQVTM, CDR2 ANQGSEA, per germline. This CDR3 is built from 15 residues. V lost 6 bases to trimming and J lost 4 bases; unmatched junction nucleotides: 12. The CDR3 sequence is CSVGPGTGYIYGYTF. As DNA, the CDR3 is TGCAGCGTCGGTCCCGGGACAGGGTATATCTATGGCTACACCTTC.

As concerns this clone: Lacking the conserved final phenylalanine or tryptophan, this CDR3 likely reflects a read error. The DNA is left out, because the CDR3 cannot be placed on it with certainty; the CDR3 is given as TCRdb lists it. The V and J genes are TRBV6-5 and TRBJ2-3; the table's D gene call, TRBD1, was not cross checked with the DNA. The CDR3 has 11 residues if both end residues are counted. CDR1 is MNHEY and CDR2 is SVGAGI in the germline V gene. The CDR3 sequence: CASSETPSSNI.

This clone was counted a single time. The chain joins TRBV29-1 to TRBJ2-7; no definite D call. Germline CDR1 reads SQVTM; CDR2 reads ANQGSEA. The CDR3 has 10 amino acids. The V end lost 4 bases, the J end lost 5 bases, and 6 bases lay between the germline ends. The CDR3 nucleotides are TGCAGCGTTGTACAAAACGAGCAGTACTTC. Translated, it gives CSVVQNEQYF.

The V and J genes are TRBV5-6 and TRBJ1-2; 8 bases match TRBD1. This CDR3 is 13 amino acids long. Germline CDR1 SGHDT, CDR2 YYEEEE. Trimming cost V 1 base and J 6 bases; bases outside gene matches: 2. CDR3 loop: CASSLMDRDGYTF. The CDR3 DNA sequence: TGTGCCAGCAGCTTGATGGACAGGGATGGCTACACCTTC.

The genes are TRBV28 and TRBJ2-5; D is perhaps TRBD1 (5 bases). Germline CDR1 and CDR2: MDHEN and SYDVKM. The CDR3 is 15 residues long. With 3 bases removed from V and 0 bases from J, the gap between germline ends came to 11 bases. CDR3 region: CASSFSPGNQETQYF. Here the CDR3 DNA reads TGTGCCAGCAGTTTCTCGCCAGGGAACCAAGAGACCCAGTACTTC.

This rearrangement joins TRBV5-4 to TRBJ2-7, with D unclear. V was cut by 0 bases and J by 2 bases, with 9 bases left in between. The germline CDR1 and CDR2 sequences are SGHNT and YYREEE (reference sequence). The CDR3 runs to 14 residues. The CDR3 sequence: CASSLGDKPYEQYF. CDR3 in DNA: TGTGCCAGCAGCTTGGGAGACAAACCCTACGAGCAGTACTTC.

The gene calls are TRBV15 and TRBJ1-2, with D possibly being TRBD1 (6 bases). Trimming shortened V by 0 bases and J by 0 bases, and 11 bases separated the two germline ends. In germline, CDR1 is LNHNV, CDR2 YYDKDF (reference sequence). This CDR3 contains 16 residues. The CDR3 nucleotides are TGTGCCACCAGCAGAGATTATTGGGGGCCTAACTATGGCTACACCTTC. It codes for CATSRDYWGPNYGYTF.

The gene calls are TRBV15 and TRBJ1-6, with 9 bases matching TRBD1. The CDR3 has 15 amino acids. Germline CDR1 is LNHNV and CDR2 is YYDKDF (reference sequence). Trimming at V came to 0 bases and at J to 7 bases, leaving 1 base not matched to a gene. The CDR3 nucleotides read TGTGCCACCAGCAGAGACACAGGGGGCAATTCACCCCTCCACTTT. Translating gives CATSRDTGGNSPLHF.

The chain recombines TRBV29-1 with TRBJ2-7; TRBD2 agrees at 7 bases. V shed 5 bases and J 4 bases; nucleotides not matched to a gene: 14. CDR3 length: 15 residues. Germline V CDR1 and CDR2: SQVTM, ANQGSEA. The CDR3 region is CSVCNGGGLRYEQYF. The CDR3 nucleotides read TGCAGCGTTTGCAATGGGGGGGGGTTGAGGTACGAGCAGTACTTC.

The gene calls are TRBV5-1 and TRBJ2-1; 10 bases match TRBD1. V gave up 5 bases and J gave up 4 bases; unmatched junction bases: 6. Germline CDR1 SGHRS, CDR2 YFSETQ. There are 15 residues in the CDR3. In nucleotides, the CDR3 is TGCGCCAGCAGGATTGGACAGGGGGGGTACAATGAGCAGTTCTTC. Translated, it gives CASRIGQGGYNEQFF.

Written as DNA, the CDR3 is TGTGCCAGCAGCACCCAGGGGCAGGGGGGCGTGAACACTGAAGCTTTCTTT. This gives the protein CASSTQGQGGVNTEAFF. This chain links TRBV7-3 with TRBJ1-1; 7 bases fit TRBD1. Germline-derived CDR1 and CDR2 are SGHTA and FQGTGA. V lost 5 bases to trimming and J lost 0 bases; unmatched junction nucleotides: 12. The CDR3 has 17 residues. The complete variable domain, with remaining parts taken from reference TRBV7-3 and TRBJ1-1, reads GAGVSQTPSNKVTEKGKYVELRCDPISGHTALYWYRQSLGQGPEFLIYFQGTGAADDSGLPNDRFFAVRPEGSVSTLKIQRTERGDSAVYLCASSTQGQGGVNTEAFFGQGTRLTVV.

The chain employs TRBV6-6 and TRBJ2-5; D gene ambiguous. CDR3 size: 12 residues. V was cut by 0 bases and J by 5 bases, with 4 bases left in between. The germline V gene encodes CDR1 MNHNY and CDR2 SVGAGI (reference sequence). The CDR3 bases are TGTGCCAGCAGTTACTCTCCGGAGACCCAGTACTTC. Translating it yields CASSYSPETQYF.

The V gene is TRBV4-2, the J gene TRBJ2-7; TRBD2 matches 10 bases. The CDR3 spans 14 residues. Trimming removed 3 bases from V and 6 bases from J; junction bases left unmatched: 5. Germline CDR1 LGHNA, CDR2 YNFKEQ. The CDR3 reads CASSQMGTSAEQYF. The CDR3 coding sequence is TGTGCCAGCAGCCAGATGGGGACTAGCGCCGAGCAGTACTTC.